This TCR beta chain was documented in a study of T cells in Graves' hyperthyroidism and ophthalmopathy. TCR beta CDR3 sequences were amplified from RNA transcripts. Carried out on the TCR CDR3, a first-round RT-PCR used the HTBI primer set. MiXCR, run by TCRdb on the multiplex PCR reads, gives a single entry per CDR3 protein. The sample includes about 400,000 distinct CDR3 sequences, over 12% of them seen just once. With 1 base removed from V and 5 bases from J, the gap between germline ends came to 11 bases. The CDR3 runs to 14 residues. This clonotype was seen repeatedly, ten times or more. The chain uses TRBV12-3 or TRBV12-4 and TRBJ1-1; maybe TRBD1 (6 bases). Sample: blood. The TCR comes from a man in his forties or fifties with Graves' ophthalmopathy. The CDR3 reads CASSLGGGWTEAFF. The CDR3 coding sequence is TGTGCCAGCAGTTTAGGAGGGGGTTGGACTGAAGCTTTCTTT.